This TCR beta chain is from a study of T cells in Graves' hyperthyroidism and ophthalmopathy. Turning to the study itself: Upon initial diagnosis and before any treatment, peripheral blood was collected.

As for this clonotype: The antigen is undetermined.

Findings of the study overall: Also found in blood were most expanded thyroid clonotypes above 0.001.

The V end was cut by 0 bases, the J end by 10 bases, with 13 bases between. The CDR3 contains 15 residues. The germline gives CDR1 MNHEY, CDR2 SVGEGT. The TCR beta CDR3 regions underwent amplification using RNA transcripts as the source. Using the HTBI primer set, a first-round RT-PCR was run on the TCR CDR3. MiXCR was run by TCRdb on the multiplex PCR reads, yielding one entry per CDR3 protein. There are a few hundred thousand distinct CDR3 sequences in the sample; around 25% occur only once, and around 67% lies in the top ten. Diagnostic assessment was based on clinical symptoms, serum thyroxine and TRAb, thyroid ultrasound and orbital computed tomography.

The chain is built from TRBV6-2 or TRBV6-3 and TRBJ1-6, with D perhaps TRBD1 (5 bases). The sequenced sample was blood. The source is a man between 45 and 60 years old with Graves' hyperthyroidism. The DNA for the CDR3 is TGTGCCAGCAGTTACTCTAGTGGGGGTTACTCACCCCTCCACTTT. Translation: CASSYSSGGYSPLHF.